This T cell receptor beta chain emerged from a study of PD-1 blockade in mismatch repair-deficient tumors. Sequencing was performed with immunoSEQ multiplex PCR; in TCRdb, only in-frame clones are kept and a portion is missing. Here the sample spans about 79,000 clones, 65% to 85% being singletons. The material sequenced was peripheral blood, taken 44 weeks after starting pembrolizumab. The sequence came from an adult with mismatch repair-deficient cancer.

CDR3 bases: TGTGCCACCCGACTAGCTACCTACGAGCAGTACTTC. The encoded protein is CATRLATYEQYF. J is TRBJ2-7 and V is TRBV28, with TRBD2 matching over 7 bases. This CDR3 has 12 amino acids. CDR1 and CDR2 from the germline V gene are MDHEN and SYDVKM. J was trimmed by 2 bases and V by 10 bases; bases with no gene match: 5.